One sample yielded the 5 T cell receptor beta chains listed below, sequenced in a study of blood T cell repertoires in COVID-19. Sequenced by immunoSEQ multiplex PCR; TCRdb stores in-frame clones only, minus some. The data hold 85,000 to 100,000 clones, with approximately 80% observed a single time. The sequenced sample consisted of peripheral blood. The receptor source for this set is a human donor in a cohort sampled during active COVID-19.

CDR3 residues: CASSTREAHTGNTIYF. The CDR3 nucleotides are TGTGCCAGCAGTACCCGGGAGGCCCACACTGGAAACACCATATATTTT. The chain recombines TRBV6-2 or TRBV6-3 with TRBJ1-3; D is ambiguous. Germline V CDR1 and CDR2: MNHEY, SVGEGT. The CDR3 length is 16 residues. Between the trimmed V and J ends, which lost 5 bases and 2 bases, there was a span of 16 bases.

The V gene is TRBV5-8, the J gene TRBJ2-7; perhaps TRBD1 as D (6 bases). V dropped 2 bases and J dropped 11 bases, with 14 bases sitting between them. This CDR3 comprises 12 residues. In germline, CDR1 is SGHTS, CDR2 YDEGEE. CDR3 region: CASSLWTADEYF. The DNA of the CDR3 is TGTGCCAGCAGCTTATGGACAGCGGATGAGTACTTC. The full variable domain, in which reference TRBV5-8 and TRBJ2-7 provide the parts outside the CDR3, is EAGVTQSPTHLIKTRGQQATLRCSPISGHTSVYWYQQALGLGLQFLLWYDEGEERNRGNFPPRFSGRQFPNYSSELNVNALELEDSALYLCASSLWTADEYFGPGTRLTVT.

The sample holds one count of this clone. V gene TRBV2 combines with J gene TRBJ1-2, with D perhaps matching TRBD1 (6 bases). CDR3 length: 14 amino acids. V was clipped by 2 bases and J by 4 bases, with 11 bases between them. Germline assignment: CDR1 SNHLY and CDR2 FYNNEI. CDR3 bases: TGTGCCAGCAGTGAAACAGGACAGTTCTATGGCTACACCTTC. Its translation is CASSETGQFYGYTF.

The table lists this clone with a count of one. This chain links TRBV18 with TRBJ2-1, with 8 nucleotides matching TRBD1. V dropped 5 bases and J dropped 3; count of bases not matched to a gene: 6. CDR3 length: 15 residues. Germline CDR1 KGHSH, CDR2 LQKENI. CDR3 loop: CASSTGQVNYNEQFF. The DNA for the CDR3 is TGTGCCAGCTCAACGGGACAGGTTAACTACAATGAGCAGTTCTTC. The full variable domain, in which reference TRBV18 and TRBJ2-1 provide the parts outside the CDR3, is NAGVMQNPRHLVRRRGQEARLRCSPMKGHSHVYWYRQLPEEGLKFMVYLQKENIIDESGMPKERFSAEFPKEGPSILRIQQVVRGDSAAYFCASSTGQVNYNEQFFGPGTRLTVL.

This clone was detected only once. This chain joins TRBV6-4 and TRBJ2-1; 8 nucleotides align to TRBD2. The CDR3 consists of 16 residues. V trimming: 6 bases; J trimming: 4 bases; junction bases outside the gene matches: 11. Germline V gene data show CDR1 as MRHNA and CDR2 as SNTAGT. The CDR3 bases are TGTGCCAGCAGCCCATCGGTTAGCGGGGATTACAATGAGCAGTTCTTC. Amino acids: CASSPSVSGDYNEQFF.